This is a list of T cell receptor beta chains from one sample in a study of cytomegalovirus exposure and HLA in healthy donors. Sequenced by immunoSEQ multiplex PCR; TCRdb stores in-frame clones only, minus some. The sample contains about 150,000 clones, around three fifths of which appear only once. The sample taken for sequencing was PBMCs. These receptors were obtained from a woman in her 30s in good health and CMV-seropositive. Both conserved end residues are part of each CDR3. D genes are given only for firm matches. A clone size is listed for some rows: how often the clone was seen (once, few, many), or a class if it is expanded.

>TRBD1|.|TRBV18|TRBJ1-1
TGTGCCAGCTCACCAGGACAGGGGGTCGGAGCTTTCTTT
CASSPGQGVGAFF
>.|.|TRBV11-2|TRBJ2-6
TGTGCCAGCAGCTTAGAATCGTCTGGGGCCAACGTCCTGACTTTC
CASSLESSGANVLTF
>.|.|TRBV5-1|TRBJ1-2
TGCGCCAGCAGCCCGGACGGGGGGGAAGGCTATGGCTACACCTTC
CASSPDGGEGYGYTF
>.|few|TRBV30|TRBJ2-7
TGTGCCTGGAGTGTACGAGAGATAGTGCCCTACGAGCAGTACTTC
CAWSVREIVPYEQYF
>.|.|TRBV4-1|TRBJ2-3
TGCGCCAGCAGCCAAGAGGGGCAGGTTCTTACAGATACGCAGTATTTT
CASSQEGQVLTDTQYF
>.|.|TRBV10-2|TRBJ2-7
TGCGCCAGCAGTTCCAGCCCTCGTGACAGGACCGGCGAGCAGTACTTC
CASSSSPRDRTGEQYF
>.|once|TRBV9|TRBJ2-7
TGTGCCAGCAGCGTCAGGGATGGATCCTACGAGCAGTACTTC
CASSVRDGSYEQYF
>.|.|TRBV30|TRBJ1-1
TGTGCCTGGAGCCGAAGCGGGGTAGGAATAGCTTTCTTT
CAWSRSGVGIAFF
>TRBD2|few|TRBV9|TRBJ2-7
TGTGCCAGCAGCGTATCGGGGACTAGCGGGAGCTACGAGCAGTACTTC
CASSVSGTSGSYEQYF
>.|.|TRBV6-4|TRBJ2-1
TGTGCCAGCAGTGACTCGGCGGCCGAAGGGGGAGAGCAGTTCTTC
CASSDSAAEGGEQFF
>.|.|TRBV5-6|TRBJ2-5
TGTGCCAGCAGCTTGGGAGCGGGTGCTGTCGAGACCCAGTACTTC
CASSLGAGAVETQYF
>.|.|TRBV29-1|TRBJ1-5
TGCAGCGTTGGGACTGTAAATCAGCCCCAGCATTTT
CSVGTVNQPQHF
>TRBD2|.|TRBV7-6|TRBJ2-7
TGTGCCAGCAGTCCCCTCGGACTAGCTGCAGGATACGAGCAGTACTTC
CASSPLGLAAGYEQYF
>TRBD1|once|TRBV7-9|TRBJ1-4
TGTGCCAGCAGCCCAGGGGACAGCAGCCCTCATGAAAAACTGTTTTTT
CASSPGDSSPHEKLFF
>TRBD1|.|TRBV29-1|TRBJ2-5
TGCAGCGCTATACGGGACAGGGGGCCTGATGAGCAGTACTTC
CSAIRDRGPDEQYF
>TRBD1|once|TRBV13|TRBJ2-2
TGTGCCAGCAGCTTCCGGACAGGGGGACTAGTAGGCGGGGAGCTGTTTTTT
CASSFRTGGLVGGELFF
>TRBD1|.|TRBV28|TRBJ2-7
TGTGCCAGCAGTTCACCCTCGGGACAGGGGTCCGAGCAGTACTTC
CASSSPSGQGSEQYF
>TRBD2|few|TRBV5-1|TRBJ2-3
TGCGCCAGCAGCTTGTTTAGCGGGGGGGGCACAGATACGCAGTATTTT
CASSLFSGGGTDTQYF
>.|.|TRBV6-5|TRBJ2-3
TGTGCCAGCAGTTCCTCCGGGGTTAATACGCAGTATTTT
CASSSSGVNTQYF
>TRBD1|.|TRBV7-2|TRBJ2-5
TGTGCCAGCAGCCGTATACTCCGGGACAGGGGGGTGCGTGGTCAGTACTTC
CASSRILRDRGVRGQYF
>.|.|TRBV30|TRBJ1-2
TGTGCCTGGGTCTCGTACCTTTCGCGAGTGGGCTACACCTTC
CAWVSYLSRVGYTF
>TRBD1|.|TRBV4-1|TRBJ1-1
TGCGCCAGCAGCCCGACAGGGATCACTGAAGCTTTCTTT
CASSPTGITEAFF
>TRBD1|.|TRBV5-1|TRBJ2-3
TGCGCCAGCAGCTTGGTGAAAGGGGGCAGCCCAGATACGCAGTATTTT
CASSLVKGGSPDTQYF
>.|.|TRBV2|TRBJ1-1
TGTGCCAGCAGTGTAGAGGGTAAGGCTGAAGCTTTCTTT
CASSVEGKAEAFF
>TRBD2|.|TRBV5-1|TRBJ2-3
TGCGCCAGCAGCTCACGGACTAGCGGGCCTAGCACAGATACGCAGTATTTT
CASSSRTSGPSTDTQYF
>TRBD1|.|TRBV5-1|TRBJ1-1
TGCGCCAGCAGATATCTGGACAGGTCCCAGAACACTGAAGCTTTCTTT
CASRYLDRSQNTEAFF
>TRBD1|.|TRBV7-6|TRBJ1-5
TGTGCCAGCAGCTTAGGGGTGGGCAGGGGGCCTCAGCCCCAGCATTTT
CASSLGVGRGPQPQHF
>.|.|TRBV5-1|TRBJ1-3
TGCGCCAGCCGCGCCCAGGGGTCCGGAAACACCATATATTTT
CASRAQGSGNTIYF
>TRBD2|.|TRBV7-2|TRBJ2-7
TGTGCCAGCAGCTTAAGTGGCGGGAGCTACTACGAGCAGTACTTC
CASSLSGGSYYEQYF
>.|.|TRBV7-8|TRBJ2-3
TGTGCCAGCAGCCAACAAATGCGGACAGATACGCAGTATTTT
CASSQQMRTDTQYF
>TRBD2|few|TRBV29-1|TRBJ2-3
TGCAGCGTTGGCGGGAGATTGACAGATACGCAGTATTTT
CSVGGRLTDTQYF
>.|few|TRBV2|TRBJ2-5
TGTGCCAGCCGAGGACTGTTGGAGGCCCAGTACTTC
CASRGLLEAQYF
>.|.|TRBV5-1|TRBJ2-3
TGCGCCACCCAACTGGCGGATACTAGCACAGATACGCAGTATTTT
CATQLADTSTDTQYF
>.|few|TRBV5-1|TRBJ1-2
TGCGCCAGCAGTAGGGGTTTCCCAATTTCGGCCAACTATGGCTACACCTTC
CASSRGFPISANYGYTF
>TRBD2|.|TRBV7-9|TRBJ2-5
TGTGCCAGCAGCTTATCAGCTAGCGGGCGCCGGGAGCAGTACTTC
CASSLSASGRREQYF
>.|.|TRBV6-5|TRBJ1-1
TGTGCCAGCCTCAGGCACATGAACACTGAAGCTTTCTTT
CASLRHMNTEAFF
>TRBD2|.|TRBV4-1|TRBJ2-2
TGCGCCAGCAGCCAATTGTCCCTGATGACTAGCCATAGAACCGGGGAGCTGTTTTTT
CASSQLSLMTSHRTGELFF
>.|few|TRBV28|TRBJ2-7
TGTGCCAGCAGTCCTCCACAGGACTCCTACGAGCAGTACTTC
CASSPPQDSYEQYF
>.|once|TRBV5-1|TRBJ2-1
TGCGCCAGCAGCTTGGCCGGGCAGGGGTACAATGAGCAGTTCTTC
CASSLAGQGYNEQFF
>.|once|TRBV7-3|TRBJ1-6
TGTGCCAGCAGCGAGCTCGGCGGAGATTCACCCCTCCACTTT
CASSELGGDSPLHF